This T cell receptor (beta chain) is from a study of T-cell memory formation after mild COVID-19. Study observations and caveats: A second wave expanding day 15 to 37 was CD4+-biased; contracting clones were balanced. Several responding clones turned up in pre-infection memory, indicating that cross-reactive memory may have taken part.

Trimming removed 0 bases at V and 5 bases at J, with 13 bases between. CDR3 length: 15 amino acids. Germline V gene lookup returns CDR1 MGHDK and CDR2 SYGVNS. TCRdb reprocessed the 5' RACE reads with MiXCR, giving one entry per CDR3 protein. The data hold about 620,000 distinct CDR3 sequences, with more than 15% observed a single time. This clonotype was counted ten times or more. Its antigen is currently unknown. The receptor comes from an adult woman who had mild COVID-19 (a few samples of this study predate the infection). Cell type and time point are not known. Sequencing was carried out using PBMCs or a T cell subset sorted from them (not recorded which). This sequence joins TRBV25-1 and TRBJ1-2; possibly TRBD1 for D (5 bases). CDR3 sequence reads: CASSEYSAGNYGYTF. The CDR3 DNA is TGTGCCAGCAGTGAATATTCGGCAGGGAATTATGGCTACACCTTC.